The clone carrying this TCR beta chain appeared a few times. Its antigen is as yet unknown. The entry originates in a study of T cells in Graves' hyperthyroidism and ophthalmopathy. There were TCR beta CDR3 regions amplified from RNA transcripts. The HTBI primer set drove a first-round RT-PCR of the TCR CDR3. Using its own MiXCR run on the multiplex PCR reads, TCRdb lists one record per CDR3 protein. In the table there are approximately 640,000 distinct CDR3 sequences, roughly 16% of which are singletons. CDR1 is MGHRA and CDR2 is YSYEKL in the germline V gene. The CDR3 has 15 residues. V was clipped by 4 bases and J by 1 base; unmatched bases: 4. Study-level results: Most thyroid clonotypes expanded above 0.001 were also detected in blood.

V usage is TRBV4-1 and J usage is TRBJ2-7, with 10 bases fitting TRBD2. The sequenced material came from blood. The receptor comes from a woman between 25 and 40 years old with Graves' hyperthyroidism. CDR3 protein: CASSPAGGRSYEQYF. Written as DNA, the CDR3 is TGCGCCAGCAGCCCAGCGGGAGGGAGGTCCTACGAGCAGTACTTC.